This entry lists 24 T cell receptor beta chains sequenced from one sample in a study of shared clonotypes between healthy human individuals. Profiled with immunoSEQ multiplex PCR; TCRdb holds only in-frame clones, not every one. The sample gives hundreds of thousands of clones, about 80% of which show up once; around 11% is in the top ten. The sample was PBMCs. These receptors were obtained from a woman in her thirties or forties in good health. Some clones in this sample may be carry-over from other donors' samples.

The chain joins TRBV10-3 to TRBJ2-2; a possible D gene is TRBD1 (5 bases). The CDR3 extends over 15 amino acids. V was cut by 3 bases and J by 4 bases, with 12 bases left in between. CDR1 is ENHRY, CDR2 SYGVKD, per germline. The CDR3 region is CAISDGLRGTGELFF. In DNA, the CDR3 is TGTGCCATCAGTGACGGCCTTAGGGGCACCGGGGAGCTGTTTTTT.

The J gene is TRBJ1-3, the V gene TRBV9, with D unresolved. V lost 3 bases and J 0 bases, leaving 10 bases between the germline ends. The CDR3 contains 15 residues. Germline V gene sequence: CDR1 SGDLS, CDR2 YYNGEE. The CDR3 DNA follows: TGTGCCAGCAGCGCCGACACCATCTCTGGAAACACCATATATTTT. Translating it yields CASSADTISGNTIYF. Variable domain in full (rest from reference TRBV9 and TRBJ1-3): DSGVTQTPKHLITATGQRVTLRCSPRSGDLSVYWYQQSLDQGLQFLIQYYNGEERAKGNILERFSAQQFPDLHSELNLSSLELGDSALYFCASSADTISGNTIYFGEGSWLTVV.

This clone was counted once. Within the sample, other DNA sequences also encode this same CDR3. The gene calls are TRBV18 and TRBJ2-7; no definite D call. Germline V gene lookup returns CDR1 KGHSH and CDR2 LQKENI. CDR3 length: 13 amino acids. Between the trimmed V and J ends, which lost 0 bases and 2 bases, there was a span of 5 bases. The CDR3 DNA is TGTGCCAGCTCACCACCTTCAGCCTACGAGCAGTACTTC. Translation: CASSPPSAYEQYF.

CDR3 sequence reads: CASSPSARQQYF. CDR3 DNA: TGTGCCAGCAGCCCCAGCGCAAGGCAGCAGTACTTC. The chain combines TRBV11-2 with TRBJ2-7, with D hard to call. This CDR3 is 12 amino acids long. CDR1 and CDR2 from the germline V gene are SGHAT and FQNNGV. V lost 5 bases, J lost 8 bases, and 13 bases lay in between.

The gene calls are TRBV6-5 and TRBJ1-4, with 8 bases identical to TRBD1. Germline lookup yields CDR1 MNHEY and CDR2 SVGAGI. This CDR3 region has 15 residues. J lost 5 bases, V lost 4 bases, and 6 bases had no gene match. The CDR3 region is CASSFGQGLNEKLFF. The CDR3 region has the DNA TGTGCCAGCAGTTTCGGACAGGGATTAAATGAAAAACTGTTTTTT.

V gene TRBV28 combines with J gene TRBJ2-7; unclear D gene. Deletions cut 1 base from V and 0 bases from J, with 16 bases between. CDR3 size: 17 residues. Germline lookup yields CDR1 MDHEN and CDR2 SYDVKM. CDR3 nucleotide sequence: TGTGCCAGCAGTTTATTTTTTCACACCCCGGACTCCTACGAGCAGTACTTC. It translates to CASSLFFHTPDSYEQYF.

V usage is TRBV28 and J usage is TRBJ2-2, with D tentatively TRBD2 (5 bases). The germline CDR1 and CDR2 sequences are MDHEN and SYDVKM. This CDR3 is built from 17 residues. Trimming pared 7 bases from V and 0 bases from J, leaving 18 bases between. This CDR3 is CASTTLWGATNTGELFF. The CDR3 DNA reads TGTGCCAGCACAACACTCTGGGGAGCGACGAACACCGGGGAGCTGTTTTTT.

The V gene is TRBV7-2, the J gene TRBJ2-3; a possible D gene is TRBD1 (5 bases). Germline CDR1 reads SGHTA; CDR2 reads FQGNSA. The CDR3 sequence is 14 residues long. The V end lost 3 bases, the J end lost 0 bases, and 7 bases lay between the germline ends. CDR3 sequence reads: CASSLDISTDTQYF. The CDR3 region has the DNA TGTGCCAGCAGCTTGGACATAAGCACAGATACGCAGTATTTT.

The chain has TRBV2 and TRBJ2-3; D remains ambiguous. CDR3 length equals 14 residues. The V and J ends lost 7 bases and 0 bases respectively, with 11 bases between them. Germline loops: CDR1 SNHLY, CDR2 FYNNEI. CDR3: CASMPATSTDTQYF. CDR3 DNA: TGTGCCAGCATGCCGGCAACTAGCACAGATACGCAGTATTTT.

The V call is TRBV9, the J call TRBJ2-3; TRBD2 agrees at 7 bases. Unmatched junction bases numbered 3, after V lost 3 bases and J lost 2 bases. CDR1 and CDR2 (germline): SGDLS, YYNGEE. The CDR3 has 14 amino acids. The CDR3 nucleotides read TGTGCCAGCAGCGAGGGACTACACACAGATACGCAGTATTTT. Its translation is CASSEGLHTDTQYF.

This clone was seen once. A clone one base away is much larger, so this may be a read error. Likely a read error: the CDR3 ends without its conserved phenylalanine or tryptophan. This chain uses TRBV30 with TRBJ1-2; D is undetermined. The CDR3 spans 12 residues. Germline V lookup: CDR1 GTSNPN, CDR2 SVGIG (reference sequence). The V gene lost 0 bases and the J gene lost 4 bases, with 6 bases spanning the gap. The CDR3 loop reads CAWSVQPYGYTL. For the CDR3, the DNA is TGTGCCTGGAGTGTACAGCCCTATGGCTACACCCTC.

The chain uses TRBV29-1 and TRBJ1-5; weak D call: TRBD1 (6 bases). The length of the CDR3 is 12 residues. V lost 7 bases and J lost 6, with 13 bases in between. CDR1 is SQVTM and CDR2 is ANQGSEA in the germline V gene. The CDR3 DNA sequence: TGCAGCGCCGCAGGGGATGGTCAGCCCCAGCATTTT. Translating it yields CSAAGDGQPQHF.

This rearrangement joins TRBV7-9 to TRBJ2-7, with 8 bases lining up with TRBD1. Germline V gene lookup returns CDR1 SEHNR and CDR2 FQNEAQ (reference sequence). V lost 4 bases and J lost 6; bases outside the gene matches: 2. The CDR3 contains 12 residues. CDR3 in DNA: TGTGCCAGCAGCTCCAGGGGGCCCGAGCAGTACTTC. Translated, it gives CASSSRGPEQYF.

For the CDR3, the DNA is TGTGCCAGCAGATCCCTAAAGCGGGAGAAAGGCAATGAGCAGTTCTTC. This sequence encodes CASRSLKREKGNEQFF. The rearrangement uses TRBV28 and TRBJ2-1, with TRBD2 matching 8 bases. The CDR3 is 16 amino acids. The V gene's germline CDR1 is MDHEN and CDR2 SYDVKM. V gave up 6 bases and J gave up 6 bases; unmatched junction bases: 13.

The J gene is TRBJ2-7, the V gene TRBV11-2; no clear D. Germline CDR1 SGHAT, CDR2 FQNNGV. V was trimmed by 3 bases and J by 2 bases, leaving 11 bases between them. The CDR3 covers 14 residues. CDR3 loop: CASSFQLVPYEQYF. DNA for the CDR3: TGTGCCAGCAGCTTCCAACTGGTTCCCTACGAGCAGTACTTC.

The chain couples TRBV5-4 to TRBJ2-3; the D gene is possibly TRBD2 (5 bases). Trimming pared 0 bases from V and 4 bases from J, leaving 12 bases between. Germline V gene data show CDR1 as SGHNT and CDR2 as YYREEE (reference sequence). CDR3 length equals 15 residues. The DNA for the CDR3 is TGTGCCAGCAGCTTGGCCCCCGGGAACTCAGATACGCAGTATTTT. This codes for CASSLAPGNSDTQYF. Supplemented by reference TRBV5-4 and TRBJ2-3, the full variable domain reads ETGVTQSPTHLIKTRGQQVTLRCSSQSGHNTVSWYQQALGQGPQFIFQYYREEENGRGNFPPRFSGLQFPNYSSELNVNALELDDSALYLCASSLAPGNSDTQYFGPGTRLTVL.

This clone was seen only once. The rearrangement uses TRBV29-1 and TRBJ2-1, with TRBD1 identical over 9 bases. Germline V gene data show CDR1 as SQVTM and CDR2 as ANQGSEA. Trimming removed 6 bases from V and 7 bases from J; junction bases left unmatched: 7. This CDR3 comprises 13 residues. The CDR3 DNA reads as TGCAGCGTCATCCGGGACAGGGAAAATGAGCAGTTCTTC. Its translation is CSVIRDRENEQFF.

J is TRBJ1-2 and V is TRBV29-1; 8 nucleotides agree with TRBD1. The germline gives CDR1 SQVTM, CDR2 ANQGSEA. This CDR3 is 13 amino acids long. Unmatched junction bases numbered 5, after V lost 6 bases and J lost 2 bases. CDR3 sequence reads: CSVSQGANYGYTF. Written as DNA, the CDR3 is TGCAGCGTCTCCCAGGGGGCGAACTATGGCTACACCTTC.

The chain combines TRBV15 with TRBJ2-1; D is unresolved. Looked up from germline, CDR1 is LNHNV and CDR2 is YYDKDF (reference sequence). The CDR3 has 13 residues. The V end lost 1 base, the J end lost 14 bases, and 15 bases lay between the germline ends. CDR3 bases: TGTGCCACCAGCAGAGGCCATAAGGGCTGGGAGTTCTTC. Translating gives CATSRGHKGWEFF.

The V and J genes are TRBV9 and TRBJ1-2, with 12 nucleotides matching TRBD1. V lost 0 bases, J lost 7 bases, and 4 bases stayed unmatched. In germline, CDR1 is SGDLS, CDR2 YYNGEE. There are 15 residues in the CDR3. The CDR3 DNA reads TGTGCCAGCAGCGTAGTGGGACAGGGGGCGTCTGGCTACACCTTC. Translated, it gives CASSVVGQGASGYTF.

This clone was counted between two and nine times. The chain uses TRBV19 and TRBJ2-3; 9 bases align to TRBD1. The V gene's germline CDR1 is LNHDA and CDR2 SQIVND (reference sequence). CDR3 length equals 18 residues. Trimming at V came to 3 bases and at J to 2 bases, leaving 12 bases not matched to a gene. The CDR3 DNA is TGTGCCAGTAGTATGCAGGCAGGGGGGACAGGGACCACAGATACGCAGTATTTT. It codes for CASSMQAGGTGTTDTQYF.

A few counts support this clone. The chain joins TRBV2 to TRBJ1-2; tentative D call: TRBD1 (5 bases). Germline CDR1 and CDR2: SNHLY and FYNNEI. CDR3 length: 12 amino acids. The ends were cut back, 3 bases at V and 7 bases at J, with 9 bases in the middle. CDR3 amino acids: CASSDWGFGYTF. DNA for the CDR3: TGTGCCAGCAGTGACTGGGGGTTTGGCTACACCTTC.

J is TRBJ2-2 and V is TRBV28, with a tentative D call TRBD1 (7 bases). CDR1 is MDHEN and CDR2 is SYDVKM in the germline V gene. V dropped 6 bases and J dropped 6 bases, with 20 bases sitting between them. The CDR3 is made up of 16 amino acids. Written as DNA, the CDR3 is TGTGCCAGCAGAGCCGCGACAGGGCGGGGAGCCGGGGAGCTGTTTTTT. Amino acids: CASRAATGRGAGELFF. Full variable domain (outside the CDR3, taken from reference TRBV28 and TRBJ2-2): DVKVTQSSRYLVKRTGEKVFLECVQDMDHENMFWYRQDPGLGLRLIYFSYDVKMKEKGDIPEGYSVSREKKERFSLILESASTNQTSMYLCASRAATGRGAGELFFGEGSRLTVL.

This chain's CDR3 is CASSPRGSTDTQYF. The CDR3 DNA follows: TGCGCCAGCAGCCCCCGAGGTAGCACAGATACGCAGTATTTT. The J gene is TRBJ2-3, the V gene TRBV5-1; D not certain. V gave up 4 bases and J gave up 0 bases, with 9 bases separating them. This CDR3 has 14 residues. The V gene's germline CDR1 is SGHRS and CDR2 YFSETQ.